Listed here are 25 T cell receptor beta chains from one sample, sequenced in a study of OX40 agonist ivuxolimab in advanced cancers. Method: immunoSEQ multiplex PCR; TCRdb's copy keeps in-frame clones and lacks some. The repertoire holds fewer than 85,000 clones, with approximately 89% as singletons. Material: CD4+ or CD8+ T cells sorted from blood, obtained in a trial of the OX40 agonist ivuxolimab. Source of these receptors: an adult with an advanced solid tumor such as melanoma, head and neck, liver or kidney cancer.

The chain combines TRBV7-9 with TRBJ2-5; TRBD2 matches at 9 bases. The CDR3 totals 15 residues. Germline CDR1 SEHNR, CDR2 FQNEAQ (reference sequence). The V and J ends lost 5 bases and 7 bases, in that order; junction bases with no gene match: 11. The CDR3 DNA reads TGTGCCAGCAGCCCGACTAGCGGAGCCATTGGGACCCAGTACTTC. Residues: CASSPTSGAIGTQYF.

This chain joins TRBV19 and TRBJ2-6; D remains unclear. CDR1 and CDR2 (germline): LNHDA, SQIVND (reference sequence). The germline V and J ends were trimmed by 7 bases and 1 base, with 8 bases remaining between them. The length of the CDR3 is 14 residues. The CDR3 DNA follows: TGTGCCAGTAAGGTGGGATCTGGGGCCAACGTCCTGACTTTC. This gives the protein CASKVGSGANVLTF.

This clone was seen once. This rearrangement joins TRBV6-4 to TRBJ2-1, with D possibly being TRBD2 (5 bases). V was clipped by 0 bases and J by 8 bases, with 11 bases between them. CDR1 is MRHNA, CDR2 SNTAGT, per germline. The CDR3 length is 14 residues. The CDR3 region has the DNA TGTGCCAGCAGTGACTCGGCGGGCCGGGATGAGCAGTTCTTC. It yields the protein CASSDSAGRDEQFF.

J is TRBJ2-1 and V is TRBV6-1; either TRBD1 or TRBD2 may supply D (6 bases each). Germline CDR1 and CDR2: MNHNS and SASEGT. This CDR3 has 14 amino acids. The V end lost 11 bases, the J end lost 4 bases, and 18 bases lay between the germline ends. CDR3 region: CASRRGHTYNEQFF. CDR3 DNA: TGTGCCTCCCGGAGGGGACACACTTACAATGAGCAGTTCTTC.

CDR3: CASRENTEAFF. The CDR3 nucleotides are TGCGCCAGCAGGGAGAACACTGAAGCTTTCTTT. The chain carries TRBV5-1 and TRBJ1-1, with D uncertain. The ends were cut back, 5 bases at V and 1 base at J, with 3 bases in the middle. Germline V lookup: CDR1 SGHRS, CDR2 YFSETQ. The CDR3 runs to 11 residues.

This clone has just one count. The gene calls are TRBV30 and TRBJ1-1; D may be TRBD1 (5 bases). Trimming took 3 bases from V and 4 from J, leaving 15 bases between them. The length of the CDR3 is 14 residues. From germline, CDR1 is GTSNPN and CDR2 SVGIG (reference sequence). In nucleotides, the CDR3 is TGTGCCTGGAGGCGTGGGGAAGGGACCACTGAAGCTTTCTTT. It is translated as CAWRRGEGTTEAFF.

The chain has TRBV28 and TRBJ1-6; tentatively, D is TRBD1 (5 bases). V was clipped by 5 bases and J by 10 bases, with 15 bases between them. This CDR3 has 14 residues. Germline CDR1 is MDHEN and CDR2 is SYDVKM. The CDR3 region has the DNA TGTGCCAGCAGTACCGGGACTAGCGGATCACCCCTCCACTTT. Translated, it gives CASSTGTSGSPLHF.

This sequence joins TRBV11-1 and TRBJ2-5; TRBD2 might be the D (5 bases). V gave up 2 bases and J gave up 4 bases, with 17 bases separating them. This CDR3 has 16 amino acids. The germline CDR1 and CDR2 sequences are SGHAT and FQDESV (reference sequence). The CDR3, as DNA: TGTGCCAGCAGCTTACTACCCCGAGGAGGTTCAGAGACCCAGTACTTC. Translating gives CASSLLPRGGSETQYF.

This chain links TRBV6-5 with TRBJ2-4, with 11 bases identical to TRBD1. The CDR3 loop spans 16 amino acids. The V gene's germline CDR1 is MNHEY and CDR2 SVGAGI. J gave up 3 bases and V 0 bases, and 1 base lay outside the gene matches. Written as DNA, the CDR3 is TGTGCCAGCAGTTACTCGGGACAGGGGGGCAAAAACATTCAGTACTTC. Its protein is CASSYSGQGGKNIQYF.

Notes on this clone: A read error is possible here, since a much larger clone lies one base away. The V call is TRBV11-1, the J call TRBJ1-1, with D unresolved. Germline V gene lookup returns CDR1 SGHAT and CDR2 FQDESV (reference sequence). This CDR3 contains 13 residues. V gave up 1 base and J gave up 1 base, with 4 bases separating them. CDR3 nucleotides: TGTGCCAGCAGCTTAGACCCGAACACTGAAGCTTTCTTT. Translation: CASSLDPNTEAFF.

The gene calls are TRBV7-9 and TRBJ1-5, with a tentative D call TRBD1 (6 bases). The CDR3 consists of 15 residues. Germline CDR1 is SEHNR and CDR2 is FQNEAQ (reference sequence). V was clipped by 4 bases and J by 6 bases, with 16 bases between them. As DNA, the CDR3 is TGTGCCAGCAGCTCGGGGGCAGGTTCGAGTCAGCCCCAGCATTTT. Protein product: CASSSGAGSSQPQHF.

The V call is TRBV5-1, the J call TRBJ1-4, with D possibly being TRBD1 (6 bases). From germline, CDR1 is SGHRS and CDR2 YFSETQ. This CDR3 has 17 amino acids. Trimming pared 0 bases from V and 4 bases from J, leaving 16 bases between. In DNA form, the CDR3 reads TGCGCCAGCAGCTTGGCTGGAATGCAAGGGGGTAATGAAAAACTGTTTTTT. Its translation: CASSLAGMQGGNEKLFF.

The V call is TRBV11-2, the J call TRBJ2-5, with D tentatively TRBD2 (6 bases). V was trimmed by 5 bases and J by 2 bases, leaving 12 bases between them. CDR1 and CDR2 (germline): SGHAT, FQNNGV. The CDR3 runs 14 residues. The DNA for the CDR3 is TGTGCCAGCAGCCCCGGGACTCAACAAGAGACCCAGTACTTC. Protein sequence: CASSPGTQQETQYF. Full variable domain (missing parts from reference TRBV11-2 and TRBJ2-5): EAGVAQSPRYKIIEKRQSVAFWCNPISGHATLYWYQQILGQGPKLLIQFQNNGVVDDSQLPKDRFSAERLKGVDSTLKIQPAKLEDSAVYLCASSPGTQQETQYFGPGTRLLVL.

The chain is built from TRBV6-1 and TRBJ2-7; 10 positions agree with TRBD1. Germline trimming cut 2 bases from V and 3 bases from J; bases unmatched to any gene: 7. Germline CDR1 reads MNHNS; CDR2 reads SASEGT. The CDR3 is made up of 16 amino acids. The CDR3 bases are TGTGCCAGCAGTGAACATGGGGGGACAGGGGACTACGAGCAGTACTTC. This encodes CASSEHGGTGDYEQYF.

The rearrangement joins TRBV7-9 to TRBJ2-3; a possible D gene is TRBD2 (5 bases). Germline V gene lookup returns CDR1 SEHNR and CDR2 FQNEAQ (reference sequence). The CDR3 consists of 16 residues. V was cut by 7 bases and J by 3 bases, with 20 bases left in between. The CDR3 bases are TGTGCCAGCAACAGCCCGAGTGGGAGCGGAACAGATACGCAGTATTTT. Its protein product is CASNSPSGSGTDTQYF.

This clone was recorded only once. The V call is TRBV5-1, the J call TRBJ2-1, with 16 bases fitting TRBD2. CDR1 is SGHRS, CDR2 YFSETQ, per germline. The ends lost 3 bases at V and 4 bases at J; junction bases unmatched: 4. The CDR3 extends over 17 amino acids. The CDR3 sequence is CASSWGLAGGEYNEQFF. The CDR3 DNA follows: TGCGCCAGCAGCTGGGGACTAGCGGGAGGGGAATACAATGAGCAGTTCTTC.

The chain couples TRBV5-1 to TRBJ2-3; 8 bases are a match to TRBD2. Germline V CDR1 and CDR2: SGHRS, YFSETQ. The CDR3 covers 16 residues. The J segment lost 7 bases and the V segment lost 3 bases, leaving 13 bases of the junction unmatched. CDR3 residues: CASSSGLATQGYTQYF. The CDR3 DNA reads TGCGCCAGCAGCTCCGGACTAGCAACCCAGGGGTATACGCAGTATTTT.

The chain couples TRBV5-1 to TRBJ2-7; D call uncertain. The germline gives CDR1 SGHRS, CDR2 YFSETQ. Trimming left V 0 bases short and J 3 bases short, with 7 bases between. The CDR3 contains 13 residues. CDR3: CASSLEGHYEQYF. CDR3 nucleotide sequence: TGCGCCAGCAGCTTGGAAGGGCACTACGAGCAGTACTTC.

This clone was recorded once. The chain is built from TRBV5-1 and TRBJ1-1; D not resolved. The germline V gene has CDR1 SGHRS and CDR2 YFSETQ. Trimming took 0 bases from V and 1 from J, leaving 7 bases between them. This CDR3 has 14 residues. CDR3 in amino acids: CASSLGQPNTEAFF. CDR3 nucleotide sequence: TGCGCCAGCAGCTTGGGGCAACCGAACACTGAAGCTTTCTTT.

V usage is TRBV2 and J usage is TRBJ1-1; the D is unclear. This CDR3 has 13 residues. Germline CDR1 is SNHLY and CDR2 is FYNNEI. The V end lost 4 bases, the J end lost 0 bases, and 6 bases lay between the germline ends. CDR3 sequence (DNA): TGTGCCAGCAGTGCAGGACTGAACACTGAAGCTTTCTTT. This sequence encodes CASSAGLNTEAFF.

The V gene is TRBV5-1, the J gene TRBJ1-2; TRBD1 agrees at 7 bases. Trimming at V came to 0 bases and at J to 2 bases, leaving 4 bases not matched to a gene. Looked up from germline, CDR1 is SGHRS and CDR2 is YFSETQ. CDR3 length: 15 amino acids. CDR3 DNA: TGCGCCAGCAGCTTGGGGACAGGCGGGAACTATGGCTACACCTTC. Translation gives CASSLGTGGNYGYTF.

CDR3 region: CASSFTGGDRVDTEAFF. CDR3 DNA sequence: TGTGCCAGCAGTTTTACAGGTGGGGACAGGGTAGACACTGAAGCTTTCTTT. J is TRBJ1-1 and V is TRBV27; 9 bases align to TRBD1. J lost 3 bases, V lost 3 bases, and 11 bases had no gene match. CDR3 length: 17 amino acids. From germline, CDR1 is MNHEY and CDR2 SMNVEV (reference sequence).

The CDR3 spells CASSPGGGNEKLFF. The CDR3 DNA is TGTGCCAGCTCACCGGGGGGCGGTAATGAAAAACTGTTTTTT. The J gene is TRBJ1-4, the V gene TRBV18, with D possibly being TRBD1 (6 bases). CDR1 is KGHSH, CDR2 LQKENI, per germline. The CDR3 spans 14 residues. V lost 3 bases to trimming and J lost 4 bases, with 9 bases between them.

This rearrangement joins TRBV18 to TRBJ2-7, with D maybe TRBD2 (6 bases). The CDR3 consists of 15 residues. Trimming stripped 3 bases from V and 2 bases from J, with 14 bases between. The germline gives CDR1 KGHSH, CDR2 LQKENI. Here the CDR3 DNA reads TGTGCCAGCTCACCCCCCCCCGGGACTGCCTACGAGCAGTACTTC. Protein: CASSPPPGTAYEQYF.

This clone was found once. This chain joins TRBV28 and TRBJ1-2, with D unresolved. CDR3 length: 11 amino acids. Germline-derived CDR1 and CDR2 are MDHEN and SYDVKM. V shed 6 bases and J shed 4 bases, with 6 bases lying between them. The CDR3 region has the DNA TGTGCCAGCAGACAAGGCTATGGCTACACCTTC. Encoded protein: CASRQGYGYTF.